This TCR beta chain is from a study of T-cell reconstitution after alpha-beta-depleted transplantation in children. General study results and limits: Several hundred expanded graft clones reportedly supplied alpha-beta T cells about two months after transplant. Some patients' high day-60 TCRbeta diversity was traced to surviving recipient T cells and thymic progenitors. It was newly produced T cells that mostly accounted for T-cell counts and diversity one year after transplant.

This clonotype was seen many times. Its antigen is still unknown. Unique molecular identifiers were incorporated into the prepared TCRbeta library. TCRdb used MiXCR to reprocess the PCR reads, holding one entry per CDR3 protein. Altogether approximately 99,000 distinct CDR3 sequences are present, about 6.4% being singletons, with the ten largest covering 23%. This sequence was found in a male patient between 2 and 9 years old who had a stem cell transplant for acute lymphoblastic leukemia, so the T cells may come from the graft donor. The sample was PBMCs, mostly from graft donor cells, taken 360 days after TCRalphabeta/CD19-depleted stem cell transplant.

The CDR3 here is CASSLLAGTADTQYF. The CDR3 coding sequence is TGTGCCAGCTCTCTCCTAGCGGGGACAGCAGATACGCAGTATTTT. The V gene is TRBV12-3 or TRBV12-4, the J gene TRBJ2-3; TRBD2 agrees at 9 bases. The CDR3 sequence is 15 residues long. With 8 bases clipped from V and 4 bases from J, the junction kept 10 bases outside the gene matches.